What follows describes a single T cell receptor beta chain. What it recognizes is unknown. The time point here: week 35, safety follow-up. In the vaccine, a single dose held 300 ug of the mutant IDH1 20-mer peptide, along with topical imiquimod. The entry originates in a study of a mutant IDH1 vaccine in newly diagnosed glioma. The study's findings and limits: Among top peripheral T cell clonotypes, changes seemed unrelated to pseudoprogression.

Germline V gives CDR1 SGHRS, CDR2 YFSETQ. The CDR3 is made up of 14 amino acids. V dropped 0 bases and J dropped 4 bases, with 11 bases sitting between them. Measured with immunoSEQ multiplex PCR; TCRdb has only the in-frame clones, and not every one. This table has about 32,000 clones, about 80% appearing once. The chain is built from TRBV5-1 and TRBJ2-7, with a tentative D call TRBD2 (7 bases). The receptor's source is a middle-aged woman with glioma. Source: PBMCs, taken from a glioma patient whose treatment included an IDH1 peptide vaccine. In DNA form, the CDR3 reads TGCGCCAGCAGCTTGGTCGGGGGGCAGTACGAGCAGTACTTC. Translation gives CASSLVGGQYEQYF. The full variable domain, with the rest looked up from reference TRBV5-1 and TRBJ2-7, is KAGVTQTPRYLIKTRGQQVTLSCSPISGHRSVSWYQQTPGQGLQFLFEYFSETQRNKGNFPGRFSGRQFSNSRSEMNVSTLELGDSALYLCASSLVGGQYEQYFGPGTRLTVT.